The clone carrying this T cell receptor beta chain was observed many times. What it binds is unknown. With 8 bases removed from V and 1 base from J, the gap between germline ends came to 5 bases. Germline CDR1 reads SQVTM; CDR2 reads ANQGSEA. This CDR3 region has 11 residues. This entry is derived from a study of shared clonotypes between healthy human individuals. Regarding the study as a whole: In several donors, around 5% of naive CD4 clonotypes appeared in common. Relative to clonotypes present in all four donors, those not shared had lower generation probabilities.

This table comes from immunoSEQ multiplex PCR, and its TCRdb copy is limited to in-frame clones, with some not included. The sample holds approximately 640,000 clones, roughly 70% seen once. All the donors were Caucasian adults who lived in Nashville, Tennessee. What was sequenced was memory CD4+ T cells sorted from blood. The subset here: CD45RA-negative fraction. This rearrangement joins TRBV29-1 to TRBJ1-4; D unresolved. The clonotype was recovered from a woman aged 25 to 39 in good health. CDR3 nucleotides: TGCAGCACCAAAACTAATGAAAAACTGTTTTTT. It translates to CSTKTNEKLFF.